The clone carrying this TCR beta chain was counted once. Antigen specificity is unknown. TCRbeta library construction was performed incorporating unique molecular identifiers. TCRdb itself ran the PCR reads through MiXCR, one entry per CDR3 protein. The sample lists fewer than 700,000 distinct CDR3 sequences; 20% to 25% were seen once. The sample comes from a study of T-cell reconstitution after alpha-beta-depleted transplantation in children. Points from the study as a whole: Several patients had high TCRbeta diversity at day 60; it came from surviving recipient T cells and thymic progenitors.

Germline V gene data show CDR1 as SNHLY and CDR2 as FYNNEI. V lost 2 bases, J lost 5 bases, and 8 bases lay in between. The CDR3 runs to 13 residues. Sample: PBMCs, mostly from graft donor cells, taken 360 days after TCRalphabeta/CD19-depleted stem cell transplant. The V gene is TRBV2, the J gene TRBJ2-3; D is unclear. This TCR was recovered from a boy in the first two years of life who had a stem cell transplant for acute myeloid leukemia, so the T cells may come from the graft donor. The CDR3 nucleotides read TGTGCCAGCAGTGAACGGTCGGGAGATACGCAGTATTTT. This translates into CASSERSGDTQYF.